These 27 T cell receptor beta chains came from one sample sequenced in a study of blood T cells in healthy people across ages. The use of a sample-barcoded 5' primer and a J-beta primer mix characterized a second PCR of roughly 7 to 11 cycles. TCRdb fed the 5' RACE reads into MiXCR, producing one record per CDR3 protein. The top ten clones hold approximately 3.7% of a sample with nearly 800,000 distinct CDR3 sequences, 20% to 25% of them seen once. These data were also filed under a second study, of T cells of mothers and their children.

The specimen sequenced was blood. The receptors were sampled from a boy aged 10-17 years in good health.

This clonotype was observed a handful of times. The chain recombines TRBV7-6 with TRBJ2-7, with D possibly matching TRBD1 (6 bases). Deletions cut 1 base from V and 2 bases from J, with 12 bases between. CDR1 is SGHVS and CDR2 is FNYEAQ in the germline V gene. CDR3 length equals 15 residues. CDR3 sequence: CASSLGPDRAYEQYF. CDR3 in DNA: TGTGCCAGCAGCTTAGGTCCGGACAGAGCCTACGAGCAGTACTTC.

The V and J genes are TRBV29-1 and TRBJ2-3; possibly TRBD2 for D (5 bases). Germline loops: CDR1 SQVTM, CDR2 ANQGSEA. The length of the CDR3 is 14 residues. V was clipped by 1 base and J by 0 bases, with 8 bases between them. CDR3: CSVEAKRSTDTQYF. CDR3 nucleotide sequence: TGCAGCGTTGAAGCTAAGCGGAGCACAGATACGCAGTATTTT.

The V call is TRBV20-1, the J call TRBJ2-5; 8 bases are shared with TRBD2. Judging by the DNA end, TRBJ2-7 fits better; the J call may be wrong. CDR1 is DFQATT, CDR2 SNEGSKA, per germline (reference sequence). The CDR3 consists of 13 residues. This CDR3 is CSSDSGDSYEQYF. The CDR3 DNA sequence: TGCAGTTCTGATAGCGGGGACTCCTACGAGCAGTACTTC.

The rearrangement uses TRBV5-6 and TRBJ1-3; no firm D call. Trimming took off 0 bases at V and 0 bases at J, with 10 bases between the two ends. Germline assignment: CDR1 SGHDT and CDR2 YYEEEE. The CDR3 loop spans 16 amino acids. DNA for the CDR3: TGTGCCAGCAGCTTGGTTTCCGCAAGCTCTGGAAACACCATATATTTT. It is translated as CASSLVSASSGNTIYF.

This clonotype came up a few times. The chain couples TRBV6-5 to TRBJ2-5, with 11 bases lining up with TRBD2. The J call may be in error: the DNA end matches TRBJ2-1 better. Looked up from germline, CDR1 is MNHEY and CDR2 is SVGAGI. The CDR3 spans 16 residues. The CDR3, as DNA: TGTGCCAGCAGTTACTCCCTAGCGGGGGGCTACAATGAGCAGTTCTTC. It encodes CASSYSLAGGYNEQFF.

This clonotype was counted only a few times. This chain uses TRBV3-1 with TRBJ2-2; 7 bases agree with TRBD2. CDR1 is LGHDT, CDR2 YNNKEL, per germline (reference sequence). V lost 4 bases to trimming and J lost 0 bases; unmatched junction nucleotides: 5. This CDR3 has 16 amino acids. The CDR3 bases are TGTGCCAGCAGCCGAGAGGCGGGGGCGAACACCGGGGAGCTGTTTTTT. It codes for CASSREAGANTGELFF.

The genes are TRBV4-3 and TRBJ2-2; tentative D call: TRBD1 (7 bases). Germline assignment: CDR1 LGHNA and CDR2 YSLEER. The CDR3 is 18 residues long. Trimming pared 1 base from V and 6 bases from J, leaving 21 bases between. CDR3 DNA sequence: TGCGCCAGCAGCCAAGCGGCAGGGGGGTTTTTGGATTCCGGGGAGCTGTTTTTT. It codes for CASSQAAGGFLDSGELFF.

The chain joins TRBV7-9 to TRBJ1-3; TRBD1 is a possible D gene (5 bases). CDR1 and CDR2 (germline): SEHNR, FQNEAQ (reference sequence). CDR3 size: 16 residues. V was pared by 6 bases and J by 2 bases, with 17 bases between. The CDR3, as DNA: TGTGCCAGCAGACGGGGGGACTCGGCGGCTGGAAACACCATATATTTT. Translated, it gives CASRRGDSAAGNTIYF.

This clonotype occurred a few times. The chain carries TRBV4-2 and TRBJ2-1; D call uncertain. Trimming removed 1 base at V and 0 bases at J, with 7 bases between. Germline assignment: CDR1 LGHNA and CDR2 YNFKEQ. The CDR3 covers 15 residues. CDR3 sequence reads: CASSQGTGSYNEQFF. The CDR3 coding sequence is TGTGCCAGCAGCCAAGGTACGGGCTCCTACAATGAGCAGTTCTTC.

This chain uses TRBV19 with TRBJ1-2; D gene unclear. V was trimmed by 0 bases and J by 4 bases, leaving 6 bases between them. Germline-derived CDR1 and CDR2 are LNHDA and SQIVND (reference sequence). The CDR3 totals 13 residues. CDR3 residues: CASSIEGGYGYTF. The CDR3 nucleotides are TGTGCCAGTAGTATAGAGGGTGGCTATGGCTACACCTTC.

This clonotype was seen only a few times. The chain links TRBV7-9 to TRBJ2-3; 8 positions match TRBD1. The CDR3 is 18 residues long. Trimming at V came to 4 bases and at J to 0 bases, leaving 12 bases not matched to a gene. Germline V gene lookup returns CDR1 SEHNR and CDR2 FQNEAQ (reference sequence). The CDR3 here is CASSSAPQGARSTDTQYF. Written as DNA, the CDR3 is TGTGCCAGCAGCTCAGCCCCGCAGGGGGCGCGAAGCACAGATACGCAGTATTTT.

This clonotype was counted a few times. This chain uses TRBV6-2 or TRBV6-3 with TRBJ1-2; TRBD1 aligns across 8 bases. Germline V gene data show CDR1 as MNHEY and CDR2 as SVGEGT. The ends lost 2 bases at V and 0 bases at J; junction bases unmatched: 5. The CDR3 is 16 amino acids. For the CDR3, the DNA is TGTGCCAGCAGTTACGACCGACAGGGGACTAACTATGGCTACACCTTC. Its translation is CASSYDRQGTNYGYTF.

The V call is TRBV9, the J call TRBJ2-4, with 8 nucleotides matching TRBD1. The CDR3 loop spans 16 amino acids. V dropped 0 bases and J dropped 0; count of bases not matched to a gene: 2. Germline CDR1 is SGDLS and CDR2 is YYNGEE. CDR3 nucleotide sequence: TGTGCCAGCAGCGTAGGGGACAGGCTAGCCAAAAACATTCAGTACTTC. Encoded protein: CASSVGDRLAKNIQYF.

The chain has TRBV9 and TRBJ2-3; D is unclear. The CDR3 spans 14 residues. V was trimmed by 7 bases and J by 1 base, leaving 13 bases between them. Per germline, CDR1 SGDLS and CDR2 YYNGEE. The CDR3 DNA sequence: TGTGCCAGCGGCCTGGTGGGTGGCACAGATACGCAGTATTTT. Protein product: CASGLVGGTDTQYF.

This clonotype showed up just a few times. CDR3 amino acids: CASSPRDRGRGQLFF. CDR3 DNA sequence: TGTGCCAGCAGCCCGCGGGACAGGGGCAGAGGGCAGTTGTTCTTC. V is TRBV7-3 and J is TRBJ2-1; 10 nucleotides match TRBD1. CDR3 length: 15 residues. Germline V gene lookup returns CDR1 SGHTA and CDR2 FQGTGA. V shed 5 bases and J 15 bases; nucleotides not matched to a gene: 16.

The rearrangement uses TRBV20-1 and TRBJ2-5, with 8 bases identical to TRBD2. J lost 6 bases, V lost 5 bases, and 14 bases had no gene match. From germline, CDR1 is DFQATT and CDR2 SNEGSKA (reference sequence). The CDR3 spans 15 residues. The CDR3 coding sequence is TGCAGTGCTCTATCGGGACTAGACCTGATTAAGACCCAGTACTTC. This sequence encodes CSALSGLDLIKTQYF.

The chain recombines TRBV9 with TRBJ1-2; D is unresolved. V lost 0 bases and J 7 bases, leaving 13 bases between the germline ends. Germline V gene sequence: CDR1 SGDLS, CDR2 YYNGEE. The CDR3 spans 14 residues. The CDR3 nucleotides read TGTGCCAGCAGCGTAGTTGAAGCCGGCCTTGGCTACACCTTC. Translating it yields CASSVVEAGLGYTF.

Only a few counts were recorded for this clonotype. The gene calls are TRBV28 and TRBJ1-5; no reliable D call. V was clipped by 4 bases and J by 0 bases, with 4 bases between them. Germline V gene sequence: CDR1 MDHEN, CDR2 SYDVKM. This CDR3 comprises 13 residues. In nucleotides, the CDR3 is TGTGCCAGCAGTTCTGGTAGCAATCAGCCCCAGCATTTT. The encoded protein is CASSSGSNQPQHF.

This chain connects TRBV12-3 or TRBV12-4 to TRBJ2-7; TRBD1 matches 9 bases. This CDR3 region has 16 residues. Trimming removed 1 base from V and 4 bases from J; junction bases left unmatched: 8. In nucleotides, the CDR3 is TGTGCCAGCAGTTTAGAATCGGGACAGGGTATGTACGAGCAGTACTTC. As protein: CASSLESGQGMYEQYF.

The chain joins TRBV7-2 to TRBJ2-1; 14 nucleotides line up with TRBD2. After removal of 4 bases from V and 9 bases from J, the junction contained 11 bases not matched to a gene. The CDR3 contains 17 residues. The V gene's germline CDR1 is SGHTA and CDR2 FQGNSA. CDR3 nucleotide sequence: TGTGCCAGCAGCTCGGTAAGACTAGCGGGGGGGCCCGTTGAGCAGTTCTTC. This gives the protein CASSSVRLAGGPVEQFF.

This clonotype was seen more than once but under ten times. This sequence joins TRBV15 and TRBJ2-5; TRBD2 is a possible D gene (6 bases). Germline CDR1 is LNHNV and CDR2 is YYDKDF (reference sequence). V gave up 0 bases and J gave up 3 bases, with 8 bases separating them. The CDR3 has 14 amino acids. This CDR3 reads CATSRDSGEETQYF. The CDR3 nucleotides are TGTGCCACCAGCAGAGATTCGGGGGAAGAGACCCAGTACTTC.

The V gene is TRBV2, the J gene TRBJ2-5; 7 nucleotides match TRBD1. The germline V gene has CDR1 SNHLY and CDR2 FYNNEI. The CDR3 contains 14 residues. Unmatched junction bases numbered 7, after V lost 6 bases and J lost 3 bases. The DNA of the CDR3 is TGTGCCAGCAGGGTGGGACAGCTCGAAGAGACCCAGTACTTC. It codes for CASRVGQLEETQYF.

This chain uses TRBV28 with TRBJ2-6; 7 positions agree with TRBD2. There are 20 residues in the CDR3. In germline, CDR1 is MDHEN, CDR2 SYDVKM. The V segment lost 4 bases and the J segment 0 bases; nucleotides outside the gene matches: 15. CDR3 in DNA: TGTGCCAGCAGTTCTATGGCCTCATTGGGGGGGAACTCTGGGGCCAACGTCCTGACTTTC. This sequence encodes CASSSMASLGGNSGANVLTF.

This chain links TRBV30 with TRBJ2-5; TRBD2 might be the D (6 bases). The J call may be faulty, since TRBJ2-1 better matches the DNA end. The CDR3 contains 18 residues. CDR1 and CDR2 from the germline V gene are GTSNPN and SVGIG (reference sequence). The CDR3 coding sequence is TGTGCCTGGATCCTAGATCGGGAGAAGTTTGGAAACTACAATGAGCAGTTCTTC. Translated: CAWILDREKFGNYNEQFF.

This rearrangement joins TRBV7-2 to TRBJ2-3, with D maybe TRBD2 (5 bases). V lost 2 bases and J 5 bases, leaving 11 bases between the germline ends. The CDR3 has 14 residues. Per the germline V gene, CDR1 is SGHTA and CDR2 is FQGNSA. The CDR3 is CASSLTGSGDTQYF. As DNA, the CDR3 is TGTGCCAGCAGCTTAACGGGATCGGGAGATACGCAGTATTTT.

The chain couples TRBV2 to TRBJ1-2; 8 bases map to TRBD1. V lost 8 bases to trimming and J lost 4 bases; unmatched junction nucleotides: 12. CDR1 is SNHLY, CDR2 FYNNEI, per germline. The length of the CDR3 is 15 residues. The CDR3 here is CASYSTGGSFYGYTF. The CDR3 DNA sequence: TGTGCCAGCTACAGCACAGGGGGGTCGTTCTATGGCTACACCTTC. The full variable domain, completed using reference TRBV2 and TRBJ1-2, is EPEVTQTPSHQVTQMGQEVILRCVPISNHLYFYWYRQILGQKVEFLVSFYNNEISEKSEIFDDQFSVERPDGSNFTLKIRSTKLEDSAMYFCASYSTGGSFYGYTFGSGTRLTVV.

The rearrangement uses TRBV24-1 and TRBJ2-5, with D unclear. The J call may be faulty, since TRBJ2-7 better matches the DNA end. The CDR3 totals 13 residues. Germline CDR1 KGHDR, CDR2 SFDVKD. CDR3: CATSDSSAYEQYF. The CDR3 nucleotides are TGTGCCACCAGTGACAGTTCGGCCTACGAGCAGTACTTC.